Listed here is a single TCR beta chain. Antigen specificity is unknown. The sample is drawn from a study of cytomegalovirus exposure and HLA in healthy donors. Study-wide results and limits: For most TCR sequences rarity was the rule, although some public TCRs occurred in many donors. Cytomegalovirus association was assigned to under 200 TCR beta chains. In the 90 to 150 validation repertoires, about 94% of cluster scores exceeded 0, per a later analysis.

V was shortened by 4 bases and J by 0 bases, with 10 bases between the two germline ends. CDR3 size: 15 residues. Per the germline V gene, CDR1 is SGDLS and CDR2 is YYNGEE. The assay was immunoSEQ multiplex PCR, and TCRdb's table has in-frame clones only and misses some. Among fewer than 75,000 clones listed, 85% to 95% were seen once. The receptor was derived from a man aged 18-30 years in good health and CMV-seronegative. The chain uses TRBV9 and TRBJ2-2, with a tentative D call TRBD1 (5 bases). Sequencing was done on a sample of PBMCs. The CDR3 DNA is TGTGCCAGCAGCCCATGGACATCGAACACCGGGGAGCTGTTTTTT. This sequence encodes CASSPWTSNTGELFF.